The 20 T cell receptor beta chains below all came from one sample that was sequenced in a study of immune evolution from preneoplasia to lung adenocarcinoma. Libraries were prepared by immunoSEQ multiplex PCR; TCRdb keeps only in-frame clonotypes and omits some of them. This table has some 5,700 clones, approximately 80% appearing once. Sample: FFPE adjacent normal lung tissue. These receptors all come from a donor aged 70 or over with lung adenocarcinoma.

The rearrangement joins TRBV11-3 to TRBJ1-1, with 10 bases identical to TRBD1. CDR3 size: 17 residues. The V gene's germline CDR1 is SGHNT and CDR2 YENEEA. V was pared by 5 bases and J by 1 base, with 10 bases of the junction left unmatched. Written as DNA, the CDR3 is TGTGCCAGCAGCCCCGGGACAGGGGCGACGAAGAACACTGAAGCTTTCTTT. Translated: CASSPGTGATKNTEAFF.

This clone was seen only a few times. The CDR3 sequence is CASSSLKGLGYNEQFF. In nucleotides, the CDR3 is TGTGCCAGCAGCTCGCTAAAGGGTTTGGGGTACAATGAGCAGTTCTTC. The rearrangement links TRBV5-8 to TRBJ2-1; D is unclear. Germline V gene data show CDR1 as SGHTS and CDR2 as YDEGEE. Trimming left V 3 bases short and J 4 bases short, with 17 bases between. The CDR3 loop spans 16 amino acids.

J is TRBJ2-1 and V is TRBV11-2; 10 nucleotides line up with TRBD2. The CDR3 totals 14 residues. Per the germline V gene, CDR1 is SGHAT and CDR2 is FQNNGV. V was pared by 5 bases and J by 7 bases, with 5 bases of the junction left unmatched. The CDR3 loop is CASSPSGSENEQFF. The CDR3 DNA is TGTGCCAGCAGCCCTAGCGGGAGTGAGAATGAGCAGTTCTTC.

The chain combines TRBV7-9 with TRBJ1-2, with D possibly matching TRBD1 (5 bases). The ends were cut back, 1 base at V and 5 bases at J, with 17 bases in the middle. The CDR3 has 16 residues. Germline values: CDR1 SEHNR, CDR2 FQNEAQ (reference sequence). The CDR3 protein is CASSLGVQPGNYGYTF. The CDR3 DNA reads as TGTGCCAGCAGCTTAGGGGTTCAGCCAGGGAATTATGGCTACACCTTC.

This clone rates as large. J is TRBJ2-1 and V is TRBV9; the match to TRBD2 covers 12 bases. CDR1 SGDLS and CDR2 YYNGEE come from the germline V gene. V lost 0 bases and J lost 5; bases outside the gene matches: 0. This CDR3 has 15 residues. The CDR3 nucleotides are TGTGCCAGCAGCGTAGGACTAGCGGGAGACAATGAGCAGTTCTTC. Amino acids: CASSVGLAGDNEQFF.

The chain employs TRBV7-2 and TRBJ2-5; D possibly corresponds to TRBD1 (5 bases). There are 16 residues in the CDR3. Trimming left V 1 base short and J 1 base short, with 13 bases between. Germline lookup yields CDR1 SGHTA and CDR2 FQGNSA. The CDR3 nucleotides are TGTGCCAGCAGCTTAGGCCCAGGGTTGGGCCAAGAGACCCAGTACTTC. Protein product: CASSLGPGLGQETQYF.

V usage is TRBV5-1 and J usage is TRBJ1-1; D is perhaps TRBD1 (6 bases). CDR1 and CDR2 (germline): SGHRS, YFSETQ. The CDR3 has 15 residues. V gave up 4 bases and J gave up 2 bases, with 15 bases separating them. The CDR3 bases are TGCGCCAGCAGCCTTTGGACAGATACTAACACTGAAGCTTTCTTT. This sequence encodes CASSLWTDTNTEAFF.

This sequence joins TRBV5-4 and TRBJ2-7, with TRBD2 identical over 10 bases. The CDR3 covers 16 residues. V dropped 4 bases and J dropped 6; count of bases not matched to a gene: 13. The V gene's germline CDR1 is SGHNT and CDR2 YYREEE (reference sequence). CDR3 nucleotide sequence: TGTGCCAGCAGCCTCACACCCCTAGCGGGAGTGGGCGAGCAGTACTTC. This translates into CASSLTPLAGVGEQYF.

The chain is built from TRBV25-1 and TRBJ2-7; TRBD2 might be the D (5 bases). Germline assignment: CDR1 MGHDK and CDR2 SYGVNS. This CDR3 has 15 amino acids. Trimming left V 6 bases short and J 4 bases short, with 19 bases between. The CDR3: CASRAGLFGFYEQYF. The DNA of the CDR3 is TGTGCCAGCAGGGCCGGACTGTTTGGTTTTTACGAGCAGTACTTC.

This clone is a singleton in its sample. The gene calls are TRBV29-1 and TRBJ2-7, with no clear D. Germline V gene sequence: CDR1 SQVTM, CDR2 ANQGSEA. The CDR3 sequence is 11 residues long. V dropped 4 bases and J dropped 7 bases, with 11 bases sitting between them. This CDR3 reads CSVGLGEEQYF. The CDR3 DNA reads as TGCAGCGTTGGCTTGGGTGAAGAGCAGTACTTC.

Only a few counts were recorded for this clone. Other nucleotide sequences in the sample specify the same CDR3. The genes are TRBV7-9 and TRBJ1-2, with 9 bases aligning to TRBD1. Trimming cost V 1 base and J 5 bases; bases outside gene matches: 14. The CDR3 extends over 18 amino acids. Germline loops: CDR1 SEHNR, CDR2 FQNEAQ (reference sequence). CDR3 sequence (DNA): TGTGCCAGCAGCTTAGGGAGGCTACAGGGGGCAAGGGAATATGGCTACACCTTC. Amino acids: CASSLGRLQGAREYGYTF.

This rearrangement joins TRBV7-9 to TRBJ1-1, with D possibly being TRBD1 (6 bases). V lost 1 base to trimming and J lost 5 bases, with 11 bases between them. This CDR3 is built from 14 residues. Germline V lookup: CDR1 SEHNR, CDR2 FQNEAQ (reference sequence). For the CDR3, the DNA is TGTGCCAGCAGCTTAGTAGGGGGAGTTACTGAAGCTTTCTTT. Translating gives CASSLVGGVTEAFF.

This chain connects TRBV15 to TRBJ2-7, with 8 positions matching TRBD2. Germline lookup yields CDR1 LNHNV and CDR2 YYDKDF (reference sequence). The V segment lost 4 bases and the J segment 5 bases; nucleotides outside the gene matches: 4. There are 13 residues in the CDR3. CDR3 DNA: TGTGCCACCAGCAAATCGGGGGGGGACGAGCAGTACTTC. This encodes CATSKSGGDEQYF. Variable domain in full (rest from reference TRBV15 and TRBJ2-7): DAMVIQNPRYQVTQFGKPVTLSCSQTLNHNVMYWYQQKSSQAPKLLFHYYDKDFNNEADTPDNFQSRRPNTSFCFLDIRSPGLGDTAMYLCATSKSGGDEQYFGPGTRLTVT.

The genes are TRBV5-4 and TRBJ2-3, with a weak D call TRBD2 (7 bases). Germline CDR1 reads SGHNT; CDR2 reads YYREEE (reference sequence). The CDR3 extends over 15 amino acids. V lost 6 bases, J lost 2 bases, and 16 bases lay in between. DNA for the CDR3: TGTGCCAGCAAGCCGGGGGGCCCAACCACAGATACGCAGTATTTT. Protein sequence: CASKPGGPTTDTQYF.

The V and J genes are TRBV5-1 and TRBJ2-7; perhaps TRBD2 as D (6 bases). V was pared by 5 bases and J by 0 bases, with 12 bases between. Per germline, CDR1 SGHRS and CDR2 YFSETQ. The CDR3 spans 14 residues. CDR3 protein: CASREGPSSYEQYF. The CDR3, as DNA: TGCGCCAGCAGGGAGGGGCCGAGCTCCTACGAGCAGTACTTC.

The chain has TRBV2 and TRBJ2-1; the match to TRBD2 covers 7 bases. V was pared by 4 bases and J by 5 bases, with 5 bases of the junction left unmatched. The CDR3 has 14 residues. Germline V gene data show CDR1 as SNHLY and CDR2 as FYNNEI. The CDR3: CASSATSANNEQFF. The DNA for the CDR3 is TGTGCCAGCAGTGCCACTAGCGCGAACAATGAGCAGTTCTTC.

The chain combines TRBV7-9 with TRBJ1-2, with D perhaps TRBD1 (6 bases). Germline V lookup: CDR1 SEHNR, CDR2 FQNEAQ (reference sequence). The ends were cut back, 6 bases at V and 3 bases at J, with 14 bases in the middle. The CDR3 is 14 residues long. CDR3 nucleotides: TGTGCCAGCAGTCTGGGGGGGCTGGACTATGGCTACACCTTC. Translated: CASSLGGLDYGYTF. Together with reference TRBV7-9 and TRBJ1-2, the CDR3 gives the full variable domain: DTGVSQNPRHKITKRGQNVTFRCDPISEHNRLYWYRQTLGQGPEFLTYFQNEAQLEKSRLLSDRFSAERPKGSFSTLEIQRTEQGDSAMYLCASSLGGLDYGYTFGSGTRLTVV.

The gene calls are TRBV30 and TRBJ2-5, with unresolved D. Trimming stripped 0 bases from V and 5 bases from J, with 16 bases between. This CDR3 contains 15 residues. From germline, CDR1 is GTSNPN and CDR2 SVGIG (reference sequence). DNA for the CDR3: TGTGCCTGGAGTGTACCCAGCCGGTGGTACGAGACCCAGTACTTC. It translates to CAWSVPSRWYETQYF.

The chain couples TRBV6-1 to TRBJ2-7; D might be TRBD1 or TRBD2, each matching 5 bases. Between the trimmed V and J ends, which lost 1 base and 3 bases, there was a span of 13 bases. CDR1 and CDR2 from the germline V gene are MNHNS and SASEGT. The CDR3 contains 15 residues. Here the CDR3 DNA reads TGTGCCAGCAGTGAAGATTATGAGGGGAGCTACGAGCAGTACTTC. As protein: CASSEDYEGSYEQYF.

The chain joins TRBV15 to TRBJ2-5, with D possibly TRBD1 on 6 matching bases. V dropped 6 bases and J dropped 5 bases, with 10 bases sitting between them. This CDR3 has 12 amino acids. Germline values: CDR1 LNHNV, CDR2 YYDKDF (reference sequence). The CDR3 region has the DNA TGTGCCACCAGTCAGGGGATGGAGACCCAGTACTTC. Protein: CATSQGMETQYF.